This T cell receptor beta chain was sequenced in a study of T cells and Merkel cell carcinoma outcomes. General study points: Reportedly, T-cell repertoire with density predicts Merkel cell carcinoma outcomes.

A word on this clone: The antigen remains undetermined.

Generated by immunoSEQ multiplex PCR, the TCRdb table keeps only in-frame clones and is missing some. The sample lists about 15,000 clones; about four fifths were seen once. This CDR3 spans 14 amino acids. Germline-derived CDR1 and CDR2 are SGHRS and YFSETQ. V lost 0 bases to trimming and J lost 7 bases; unmatched junction nucleotides: 0. The receptor comes from a human donor with Merkel cell carcinoma. The chain joins TRBV5-1 to TRBJ1-4; TRBD1 aligns across 10 bases. Source material: tumor tissue from Merkel cell carcinoma. The DNA for the CDR3 is TGCGCCAGCAGCTTGGGGACAGGGGGTGAAAAACTGTTTTTT. It yields the protein CASSLGTGGEKLFF. Full variable domain (rest looked up from reference TRBV5-1 and TRBJ1-4): KAGVTQTPRYLIKTRGQQVTLSCSPISGHRSVSWYQQTPGQGLQFLFEYFSETQRNKGNFPGRFSGRQFSNSRSEMNVSTLELGDSALYLCASSLGTGGEKLFFGSGTQLSVL.